These 32 T cell receptor beta chains share one sample of origin, sequenced in a study of blood T cells in healthy people across ages. With a J-beta primer mix and a sample-barcoded 5' primer, a second PCR ran about 7 to 12 cycles. TCRdb re-called the 5' RACE reads with MiXCR, one entry per CDR3 protein. The profile shows some 900,000 distinct CDR3 sequences, 29% of them singletons. The source material was blood. The source of these receptors is an elderly woman in good health.

About this clonotype itself: Just one base apart from a much larger clone, this may be a read error. In DNA form, the CDR3 reads TGTGCCAGCAGCTTAGCGCTGCGGGTAGATACGCAGTATTTT. It codes for CASSLALRVDTQYF. The V gene is TRBV7-2, the J gene TRBJ2-3, with D possibly being TRBD2 (5 bases). Trimming stripped 0 bases from V and 5 bases from J, with 9 bases between. The CDR3 is 14 residues long. CDR1 and CDR2 from the germline V gene are SGHTA and FQGNSA.

This clonotype has ten or more counts. The rearrangement uses TRBV12-3 or TRBV12-4 and TRBJ2-4; D remains unclear. Trimming shortened V by 8 bases and J by 0 bases, and 11 bases separated the two germline ends. CDR3 length: 14 amino acids. The CDR3 DNA reads as TGTGCCAGCGTTCAAGACTTAGCCAAAAACATTCAGTACTTC. Protein product: CASVQDLAKNIQYF.

This clonotype was seen only a few times. The rearrangement joins TRBV30 to TRBJ2-1, with 8 bases matching TRBD2. The CDR3 has 13 amino acids. V shed 5 bases, J shed 8 bases, and the junction held 8 bases outside the gene matches. Per germline, CDR1 GTSNPN and CDR2 SVGIG (reference sequence). This chain's CDR3 is CAWGLARLYEQFF. In nucleotides, the CDR3 is TGTGCCTGGGGACTAGCCCGTCTTTATGAGCAGTTCTTC. The variable domain in full, completed from reference TRBV30 and TRBJ2-1, reads SQTIHQWPATLVQPVGSPLSLECTVEGTSNPNLYWYRQAAGRGLQLLFYSVGIGQISSEVPQNLSASRPQDRQFILSSKKLLLSDSGFYLCAWGLARLYEQFFGPGTRLTVL.

Of note for this clonotype: This may be a read error, as it is one base from a much larger clone. The chain recombines TRBV2 with TRBJ2-1, with 7 bases fitting TRBD2. Germline V lookup: CDR1 SNHLY, CDR2 FYNNEI. The CDR3 is 13 residues long. As DNA, the CDR3 is TGTGCCGGCAGTGAAGCGGGATACAATGAGCAGTTCTTC. It translates to CAGSEAGYNEQFF.

Ten or more counts support this clonotype. This chain connects TRBV7-2 to TRBJ1-2, with 10 bases that match TRBD1. The CDR3 loop spans 16 amino acids. The trim removed 0 bases at V and 2 bases at J, leaving 3 bases unmatched. Germline CDR1 is SGHTA and CDR2 is FQGNSA. As DNA, the CDR3 is TGTGCCAGCAGCTTAGCGTGGACAGGGGGGAACTATGGCTACACCTTC. Amino acids: CASSLAWTGGNYGYTF.

About this clonotype: A much larger clonotype is one base distant, so this may be a read error. V and J are TRBV30 and TRBJ2-1; TRBD1 matches 7 bases. CDR1 and CDR2 (germline): GTSNPN, SVGIG (reference sequence). This CDR3 comprises 13 residues. After removal of 1 base from V and 13 bases from J, the junction contained 10 bases not matched to a gene. For the CDR3, the DNA is TGTGCCTGGAGTGCAGGACAGGCAGAGACCCAGTTCTTC. Protein: CAWSAGQAETQFF.

This chain uses TRBV12-3 or TRBV12-4 with TRBJ2-3; no clear D gene. V was shortened by 3 bases and J by 11 bases, with 18 bases between the two germline ends. CDR3 size: 14 residues. CDR3 nucleotide sequence: TGTGCCAGCAGTTTTGGGGTGGCAGCAGATGTGCAGTATTTT. Residues: CASSFGVAADVQYF.

This clonotype came up many times. The V gene is TRBV5-1, the J gene TRBJ2-4; D is ambiguous. CDR1 is SGHRS, CDR2 YFSETQ, per germline. Trimming cost V 5 bases and J 8 bases, with 14 bases left between them. The CDR3 has 13 residues. The CDR3 DNA is TGCGCCAGCAGGTTGAGACCGAACGACATTCAGTACTTC. It codes for CASRLRPNDIQYF.

Note on this clonotype: The junction and the germline gene differ at one end; a read error may be behind it. The chain links TRBV7-9 to TRBJ2-5, with no clear D. CDR3 length: 11 residues. Germline V CDR1 and CDR2: SEHNR, FQNEAQ (reference sequence). In DNA form, the CDR3 reads TGTGCCAGCAACTCCCAAGAGACCCGGTACTTC. Translated: CASNSQETRYF.

Points on this clonotype: This may come from a read error, since a much larger clone is one base off. The CDR3 DNA reads as TGTGCCAGCAGCTGGGGTCTCCTCCAAGAGACCCAGTACTTC. This encodes CASSWGLLQETQYF. The V and J genes are TRBV11-2 and TRBJ2-5; D gene uncertain. Looked up from germline, CDR1 is SGHAT and CDR2 is FQNNGV. This CDR3 is 14 amino acids long. V was trimmed by 4 bases and J by 1 base, leaving 10 bases between them.

This clonotype was seen many times. This rearrangement joins TRBV5-1 to TRBJ2-4, with 7 bases fitting TRBD2. CDR3 length equals 16 residues. The germline gives CDR1 SGHRS, CDR2 YFSETQ. J lost 0 bases, V lost 0 bases, and 3 bases had no gene match. The CDR3 region has the DNA TGCGCCAGCAGCTTGGTGGCGGGGGTAGCCAAAAACATTCAGTACTTC. Its translation: CASSLVAGVAKNIQYF.

The V gene is TRBV12-3 or TRBV12-4, the J gene TRBJ1-4; a weak D match, TRBD1 (6 bases). The CDR3 loop spans 16 amino acids. Trimming removed 4 bases from V and 7 bases from J, with 19 bases in between. The CDR3, as DNA: TGTGCCAGCAGTTCGGGGGGCGCAGGTTGGATTGAAAAACTGTTTTTT. Translation gives CASSSGGAGWIEKLFF.

The CDR3 protein is CSATRLGSNTEAFF. CDR3 coding DNA: TGCAGTGCAACCAGACTGGGGTCGAACACTGAAGCTTTCTTT. The gene calls are TRBV20-1 and TRBJ1-1, with unresolved D. Germline loops: CDR1 DFQATT, CDR2 SNEGSKA (reference sequence). The CDR3 covers 14 residues. V gave up 6 bases and J gave up 1 base, with 15 bases separating them.

This clonotype was detected a few times. J is TRBJ2-1 and V is TRBV10-3, with D perhaps matching TRBD1 (5 bases). V dropped 5 bases and J dropped 7 bases, with 15 bases sitting between them. Germline V gives CDR1 ENHRY, CDR2 SYGVKD. This CDR3 contains 14 residues. The chain's CDR3 is CAISQPAAGNEQFF. In nucleotides, the CDR3 is TGTGCCATCAGTCAGCCCGCGGCAGGGAATGAGCAGTTCTTC.

The chain uses TRBV9 and TRBJ2-1; D uncertain. The CDR3 has 14 residues. The V and J ends lost 0 bases and 6 bases respectively, with 10 bases between them. The germline V gene encodes CDR1 SGDLS and CDR2 YYNGEE. The CDR3 DNA follows: TGTGCCAGCAGCGTAGAGCCCATGGTCAATGAGCAGTTCTTC. Protein: CASSVEPMVNEQFF. Full variable domain (remainder filled in from reference TRBV9 and TRBJ2-1): DSGVTQTPKHLITATGQRVTLRCSPRSGDLSVYWYQQSLDQGLQFLIQYYNGEERAKGNILERFSAQQFPDLHSELNLSSLELGDSALYFCASSVEPMVNEQFFGPGTRLTVL.

This clonotype was seen more than once but under ten times. The V gene is TRBV5-1, the J gene TRBJ1-5; the D gene is possibly TRBD1 (6 bases). Germline CDR1 SGHRS, CDR2 YFSETQ. V lost 4 bases to trimming and J lost 3 bases, with 17 bases between them. The CDR3 is 16 amino acids. CDR3 sequence: CASSPQPQGPNQPQHF. The CDR3 nucleotides are TGCGCCAGCAGCCCCCAGCCACAGGGCCCCAATCAGCCCCAGCATTTT.

The table lists this clonotype with a few counts. V is TRBV9 and J is TRBJ1-2; TRBD1 is a possible D gene (6 bases). Germline values: CDR1 SGDLS, CDR2 YYNGEE. The CDR3 has 15 amino acids. V lost 4 bases to trimming and J lost 7 bases, with 20 bases between them. The CDR3 loop is CASSSSGRRGVGYTF. For the CDR3, the DNA is TGTGCCAGCAGCTCATCAGGGAGGAGGGGGGTTGGCTACACCTTC.

In the case of this clonotype: A much larger clone differs from this one at a single base, so this may be a read error. The rearrangement links TRBV4-3 to TRBJ2-1; the D is unclear. The V gene's germline CDR1 is LGHNA and CDR2 YSLEER. The CDR3 has 13 amino acids. The CDR3 sequence is CASGQRRTNEQFF. As DNA, the CDR3 is TGCGCCAGCGGCCAAAGACGGACCAATGAGCAGTTCTTC.

As concerns this clonotype: A much larger clone sits a single nucleotide away, making a read error possible. This chain connects TRBV5-4 to TRBJ2-7, with D perhaps TRBD2 (6 bases). The J call may be mistaken, given a closer DNA end match to TRBJ2-5. The CDR3 totals 13 residues. Germline assignment: CDR1 SGHNT and CDR2 YYREEE (reference sequence). CDR3 sequence (DNA): TGTGCCAGCATCTTGCCGACTAGTGAGACCCAGTACTTC. This gives the protein CASILPTSETQYF.

Only a few counts were recorded for this clonotype. This chain connects TRBV7-2 to TRBJ2-1, with D tentatively TRBD1 or TRBD2 (6 bases each). The CDR3 totals 13 residues. Germline V gene lookup returns CDR1 SGHTA and CDR2 FQGNSA. V dropped 11 bases and J dropped 5 bases, with 16 bases sitting between them. The CDR3 loop is CAYLGGVHNEQFF. The CDR3 bases are TGTGCCTATCTCGGGGGCGTCCACAATGAGCAGTTCTTC.

This chain joins TRBV6-6 and TRBJ2-3; no definite D call. Germline-derived CDR1 and CDR2 are MNHNY and SVGAGI (reference sequence). The CDR3 extends over 12 amino acids. Between the trimmed V and J ends, which lost 4 bases and 10 bases, there was a span of 12 bases. The CDR3, as DNA: TGTGCCAGCAGTTCCTCATCTGATGCGCAGTATTTT. Residues: CASSSSSDAQYF.

This clonotype appeared many times. The chain combines TRBV6-2 or TRBV6-3 with TRBJ2-7; 9 bases are a match to TRBD1. The V gene end was trimmed by 7 bases and the J gene end by 3 bases; junction bases not matched to a gene: 7. This CDR3 is 14 amino acids long. In germline, CDR1 is MNHEY, CDR2 SVGEGT. As DNA, the CDR3 is TGTGCCAGCAAAGGACAGGGGCCGAACTACGAGCAGTACTTC. It translates to CASKGQGPNYEQYF.

This clonotype was detected many times. V gene TRBV29-1 combines with J gene TRBJ1-2; a possible D gene is TRBD1 (5 bases). Trimming stripped 6 bases from V and 10 bases from J, with 21 bases between. The germline V gene encodes CDR1 SQVTM and CDR2 ANQGSEA. The CDR3 has 13 residues. Written as DNA, the CDR3 is TGCAGCGTGACGGGGCAGGCGGCTCACGACTACACCTTC. This codes for CSVTGQAAHDYTF.

This clonotype was recorded many times. V usage is TRBV6-6 and J usage is TRBJ2-5; D not resolved. This CDR3 region has 13 residues. Germline CDR1 is MNHNY and CDR2 is SVGAGI (reference sequence). V was shortened by 7 bases and J by 1 base, with 10 bases between the two germline ends. For the CDR3, the DNA is TGTGCCAGCAAGAACGGGCCCCAAGAGACCCAGTACTTC. Its protein is CASKNGPQETQYF.

The chain combines TRBV20-1 with TRBJ2-1, with TRBD2 identical over 11 bases. Unmatched junction bases numbered 12, after V lost 5 bases and J lost 6 bases. The CDR3 loop spans 16 amino acids. Germline CDR1 is DFQATT and CDR2 is SNEGSKA (reference sequence). CDR3 region: CSARHVAGGPPNEQFF. The CDR3 nucleotides read TGCAGTGCTCGCCACGTAGCGGGAGGGCCTCCCAATGAGCAGTTCTTC.

This clonotype was detected many times. The V call is TRBV6-1, the J call TRBJ2-3; D is unresolved. The CDR3 is 14 amino acids. Germline V gives CDR1 MNHNS, CDR2 SASEGT. V lost 3 bases and J lost 1, with 8 bases in between. The CDR3 loop is CASSDGWGTDTQYF. The CDR3 coding sequence is TGTGCCAGCAGTGACGGTTGGGGCACAGATACGCAGTATTTT.

The rearrangement joins TRBV5-6 to TRBJ1-3, with D hard to call. Germline CDR1 reads SGHDT; CDR2 reads YYEEEE. Trimming left V 1 base short and J 0 bases short, with 11 bases between. CDR3 length: 16 residues. The CDR3 nucleotides are TGTGCCAGCAGCTTGAGTCCAAAAAACTCTGGAAACACCATATATTTT. Translation gives CASSLSPKNSGNTIYF. The whole variable domain, remainder taken from reference TRBV5-6 and TRBJ1-3, is DAGVTQSPTHLIKTRGQQVTLRCSPKSGHDTVSWYQQALGQGPQFIFQYYEEEERQRGNFPDRFSGHQFPNYSSELNVNALLLGDSALYLCASSLSPKNSGNTIYFGEGSWLTVV.

This clonotype was seen only a few times. The chain combines TRBV7-2 with TRBJ1-1; D is undetermined. CDR1 is SGHTA, CDR2 FQGNSA, per germline. V dropped 5 bases and J dropped 0 bases, with 13 bases sitting between them. The CDR3 runs to 15 residues. In DNA form, the CDR3 reads TGTGCCAGCAGCCCCGCCCCCGGTATGAACACTGAAGCTTTCTTT. Residues: CASSPAPGMNTEAFF.

With regard to this clonotype: At one end the junction does not follow the germline gene, possibly because of a read error. The chain uses TRBV7-3 and TRBJ2-3; 8 bases line up with TRBD1. The length of the CDR3 is 15 residues. CDR1 and CDR2 from the germline V gene are SGHTA and FQGTGA. CDR3 bases: TGTGCCATCAGCTTGGGACAGGAACCCACAGATACGCAGTATTTT. It yields the protein CAISLGQEPTDTQYF.

This clonotype was counted between two and nine times. J is TRBJ1-1 and V is TRBV5-4; D remains ambiguous. The CDR3 extends over 14 amino acids. Trimming left V 4 bases short and J 0 bases short, with 10 bases between. Germline CDR1 reads SGHNT; CDR2 reads YYREEE (reference sequence). Written as DNA, the CDR3 is TGTGCCAGCAGCGCCCAGTCCGTGAACACTGAAGCTTTCTTT. Translation gives CASSAQSVNTEAFF.

Note on this clonotype: A much larger clone differs from this one at a single base, so this may be a read error. The chain links TRBV7-2 to TRBJ1-5, with TRBD1 matching 10 bases. CDR1 and CDR2 from the germline V gene are SGHTA and FQGNSA. The CDR3 is made up of 15 amino acids. Losses at the gene ends were 3 bases for V and 5 bases for J; bases not matched to a gene: 4. The CDR3 loop is CASSFDRGRHQPQHF. The DNA of the CDR3 is TGTGCCAGCAGCTTCGACAGGGGGCGCCATCAGCCCCAGCATTTT.

This clonotype was seen once. The genes are TRBV5-1 and TRBJ1-2; TRBD1 aligns across 9 bases. CDR3 size: 12 residues. Per the germline V gene, CDR1 is SGHRS and CDR2 is YFSETQ. Trimming cost V 4 bases and J 10 bases; bases outside gene matches: 5. The CDR3 nucleotides are TGCGCCAGCAGCCTGGGACAGGGTGTCTACACCTTC. Its translation is CASSLGQGVYTF.